The rows below give T cell receptor beta chains drawn from one sample of a study. TCRdb reprocessed the 5' RACE reads with MiXCR, giving one entry per CDR3 protein. This sample carries approximately 53,000 distinct CDR3 sequences, around a quarter of them seen once, and the ten largest clones take 3.2%. The material sequenced was tumor-infiltrating memory CD4+ T cells sorted from the breast tumor. The receptors stem from a female donor with breast cancer. CDR3s include the opening cysteine and the closing phenylalanine or tryptophan. A D gene is named only where the DNA matches it firmly. Not all rows give a size; the values are once, few, many and, for expanded clones, a class.

V	J	size	D	DNA	CDR3
TRBV4-3	TRBJ2-3	many	.	TGCGCCAGCAGCCCCGGATCGGGGGCAGATACGCAGTATTTT	CASSPGSGADTQYF
TRBV6-6	TRBJ2-5	.	TRBD1	TGTGCCAGCAGTTACTCGAAGGGGGCTGGGGAGACCCAGTACTTC	CASSYSKGAGETQYF
TRBV6-2/TRBV6-3	TRBJ2-7	.	TRBD2	TGTGCCAGCCGGGCTTCACTAGCGGGAGTTTCCTACGAGCAGTACTTC	CASRASLAGVSYEQYF
TRBV7-2	TRBJ1-3	few	.	TGTGCCAGCAGCTTAGAGAACAGTGGAAACACCATATATTTT	CASSLENSGNTIYF
TRBV7-3	TRBJ1-1	.	.	TGTGCCAGCAGGTTACGCTTAGACACTGAAGCTTTCTTT	CASRLRLDTEAFF
TRBV5-8	TRBJ2-2	.	TRBD1	TGTGCCAGCAGCACAGGACAGGGTAACACCGGGGAGCCGTTTTTT	CASSTGQGNTGEPFF
TRBV7-2	TRBJ1-5	.	.	TGTGCCAGCAGCTCCCTCAAAGCGGGCAATCAGCCCCAGCATTTT	CASSSLKAGNQPQHF
TRBV7-2	TRBJ2-5	.	.	TGTGCCAGCAGCCTCGGGACGACCCTGTACTTC	CASSLGTTLYF
TRBV7-9	TRBJ1-1	.	.	TGTGCCAGCAGCCCTCAGACAGCTAACACTGAAGCTTTCTTT	CASSPQTANTEAFF
TRBV7-2	TRBJ2-1	few	TRBD2	TGTGCCAGCATCACCCTAGCGGGAGGGTCCAATGAGCAGTTCTTC	CASITLAGGSNEQFF
TRBV6-2/TRBV6-3	TRBJ1-5	few	.	TGTGCCAGCAGTTACAGGGACTTAAATGGGCAGCCCCAGCATTTT	CASSYRDLNGQPQHF
TRBV5-1	TRBJ2-3	.	.	TGCGCCAGTACCTCCAGGTTTGGCGTTAGTTCAGATACGCAGTATTTT	CASTSRFGVSSDTQYF
TRBV7-9	TRBJ2-3	.	TRBD1	TGTGCCAGCAGCCGGACAGGGTCAAACACAGATACGCAGTATTTT	CASSRTGSNTDTQYF
TRBV7-2	TRBJ2-2	many	.	TGTGCCAGCAGCAAACAGGGTTCCGGGGAGCTGTTTTTT	CASSKQGSGELFF
TRBV28	TRBJ1-5	.	.	TGTGCCAGCAGTTTTGTTAGGGGGGTCGGGCAGCCCCAGCATTTT	CASSFVRGVGQPQHF